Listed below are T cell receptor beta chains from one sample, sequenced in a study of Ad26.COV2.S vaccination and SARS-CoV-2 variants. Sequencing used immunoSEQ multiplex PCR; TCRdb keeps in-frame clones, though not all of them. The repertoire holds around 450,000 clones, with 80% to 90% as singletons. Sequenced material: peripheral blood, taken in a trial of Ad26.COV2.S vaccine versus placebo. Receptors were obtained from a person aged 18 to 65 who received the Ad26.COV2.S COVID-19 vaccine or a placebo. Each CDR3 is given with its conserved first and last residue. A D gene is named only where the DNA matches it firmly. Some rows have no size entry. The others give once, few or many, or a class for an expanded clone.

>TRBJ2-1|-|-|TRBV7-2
TGTGCCAGCAGGTCGGACCTGGACCCCTCCTACAATGAGCAGTTCTTC
CASRSDLDPSYNEQFF
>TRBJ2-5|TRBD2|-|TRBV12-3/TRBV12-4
TGTGCCAGCAGTCGGACTAGCATGGAGACCCAGTACTTC
CASSRTSMETQYF
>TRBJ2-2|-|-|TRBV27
TGTGCCAGCAGTTTTTTTCCAGGATCTATAGAATACACCGGGGAGCTGTTTTTT
CASSFFPGSIEYTGELFF
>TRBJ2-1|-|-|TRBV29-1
TGCAGCCCAAGTTCGGGATCCAATGAGCAGTTCTTC
CSPSSGSNEQFF
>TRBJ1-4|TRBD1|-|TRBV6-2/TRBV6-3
TGTGCCAGCAGCATACCCCGGGACAGGGGAAAACTGTTTTTT
CASSIPRDRGKLFF
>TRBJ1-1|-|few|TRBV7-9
TGTGCCAGCAGCTTAGGGCTTAGGGCTGAAGCTTTCTTT
CASSLGLRAEAFF
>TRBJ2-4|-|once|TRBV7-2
TGTGCCAGCAGCTCCCGACAGGCCGGGGTGCTAGCCAAAAACATTCAGTACTTC
CASSSRQAGVLAKNIQYF
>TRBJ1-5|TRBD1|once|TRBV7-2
TGTGCCAGCAGCTTAAGGGGGCCTGATCAGCCCCAGCATTTT
CASSLRGPDQPQHF
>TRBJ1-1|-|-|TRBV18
TGTGCCAGCTCATCAGCCTTCGGCGATGCTTTCTTT
CASSSAFGDAFF
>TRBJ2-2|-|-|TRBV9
TGTGCCAGCAGCGTAGTGGCAGGGACCACCGGGGAGCTGTTTTTT
CASSVVAGTTGELFF
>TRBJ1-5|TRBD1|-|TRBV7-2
TGTGCCAGCAGCTTTGGACAGGGGGCTGTCCAGCCCCAGCATTTT
CASSFGQGAVQPQHF
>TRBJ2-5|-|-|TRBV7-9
TGTGCCAGCAGCTTAGGAACTGGGTTCCAAGAGACCCAGTACTTC
CASSLGTGFQETQYF
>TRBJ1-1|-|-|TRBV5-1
TGCGCCAGCAGATTCAACAGGGAGAACACTGAAGCTTTCTTT
CASRFNRENTEAFF
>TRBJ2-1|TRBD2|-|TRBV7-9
TGTGCCAGCAGGCTAAGCGGGGGCTTTTACAATGAGCAGTTCTTC
CASRLSGGFYNEQFF
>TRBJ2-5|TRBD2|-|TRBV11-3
TGTGCCAGCGGCTTCCAGGGAGGGGAGACCCAGTACTTC
CASGFQGGETQYF
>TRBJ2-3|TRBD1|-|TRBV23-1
TGCGCCAGCAGTCAGGGACCGGGACAGAGGCCCGGCGCAGATACGCAGTATTTT
CASSQGPGQRPGADTQYF
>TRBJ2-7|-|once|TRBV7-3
TGTGCCAGCAGCTTAGATGGGGGACCGGCCTACGAGCAGTACTTC
CASSLDGGPAYEQYF
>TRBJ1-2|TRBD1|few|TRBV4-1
TGCGCCAGCAGCCAAGGCTCGGGGACAGATTATGGCTACACCTTC
CASSQGSGTDYGYTF
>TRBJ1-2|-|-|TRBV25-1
TGTGCCAGCAGTGAATACGGGGACTATGGCTACACCTTC
CASSEYGDYGYTF
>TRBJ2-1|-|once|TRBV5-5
TGTGCCAGCAGCTTAGGCAGGAGCTCCTACAATGAGCAGTTCTTC
CASSLGRSSYNEQFF
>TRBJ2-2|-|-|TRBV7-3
TGTGCCAGCAGCTTAAATGCGCCAACGAACACCGGGGAGCTGTTTTTT
CASSLNAPTNTGELFF
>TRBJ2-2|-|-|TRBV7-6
TGTGCCAGCAGCTTAGTGGGGGAGAACACCGGGGAGCTGTTTTTT
CASSLVGENTGELFF
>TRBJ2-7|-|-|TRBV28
TGTGCCAGCAGCCACGCCTCGCGGGATATATGGCCCTACGAGCAGTACTTC
CASSHASRDIWPYEQYF
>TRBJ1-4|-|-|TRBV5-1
TGCGCCAGCAAGGGGTCTTCGGGGGATGAAAAACTGTTTTTT
CASKGSSGDEKLFF
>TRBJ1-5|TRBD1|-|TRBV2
TGTGCCAGCAGCGAGACAGGGGGGACGCCCCAGCATTTT
CASSETGGTPQHF
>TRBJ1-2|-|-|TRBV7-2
TGTGCCAGCGAAAGATGGGGACTTAATGGCTACACCTTC
CASERWGLNGYTF
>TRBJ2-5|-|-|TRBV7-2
TGTGCCAGCAGCTTAGTAGGCAGGGGATCAGAGACCCAGTACTTC
CASSLVGRGSETQYF
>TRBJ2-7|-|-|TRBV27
TGTGCCAGCAGCCCAATCTTGGGTAGGAGGGTGGCCTACGAGCAGTACTTC
CASSPILGRRVAYEQYF
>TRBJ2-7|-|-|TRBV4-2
TGTGCCAGCAGCCAAGATGGACGGACGGGGAACTCCTACGAGCAGTACTTC
CASSQDGRTGNSYEQYF
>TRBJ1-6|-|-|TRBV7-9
TGTGCCAGCAGCTTAGCTCGGTATAATTCACCCCTCCACTTT
CASSLARYNSPLHF
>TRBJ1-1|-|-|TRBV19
TGTGCCAGTAGTAACCCGGTTTTTGGGACGGGGAACACTGAAGCTTTCTTT
CASSNPVFGTGNTEAFF
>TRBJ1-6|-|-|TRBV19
TGTGCCAGTAGTATAGGAGCTAATTCACCCCTCCACTTT
CASSIGANSPLHF
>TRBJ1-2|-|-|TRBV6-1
TGTGCCAGCAGTGAAGGGCCAGGACCATATGGCTACACCTTC
CASSEGPGPYGYTF
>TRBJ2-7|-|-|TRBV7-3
TGTGCCAGCAGCGTCGGCGGCTCCTACGAGCAGTACTTC
CASSVGGSYEQYF
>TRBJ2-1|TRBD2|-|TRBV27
TGTGCCAGCAGTTTAGGACTAGCGGGTACTGAGCAGTTCTTC
CASSLGLAGTEQFF
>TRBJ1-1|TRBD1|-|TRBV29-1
TGCAGCGTTAGGACAGGTGGAAGAGCTTTCTTT
CSVRTGGRAFF
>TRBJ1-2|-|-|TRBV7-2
TGTGCCAGCAGCCCGGACAGTATCTATGGCTACACCTTC
CASSPDSIYGYTF
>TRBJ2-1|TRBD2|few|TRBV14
TGTGCCAGCAGAGCATCCGGGACTAGCCCCCGTGAGCAGTTCTTC
CASRASGTSPREQFF
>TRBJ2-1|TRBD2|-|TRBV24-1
TGTGCCACCAGTGATTTGAGACTAGCGGGAGTCGATGAGCAGTTCTTC
CATSDLRLAGVDEQFF
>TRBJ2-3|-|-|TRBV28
TGTGCCAGCACGAGGGGCCACGCTCAGCAGTATTTT
CASTRGHAQQYF
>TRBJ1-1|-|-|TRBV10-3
TGTGCCATCAGTGTGGAGGGCACTGAAGCTTTCTTT
CAISVEGTEAFF
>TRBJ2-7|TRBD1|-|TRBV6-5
TGTGCCAGCACTCGGGACAGTGCCGCCGGCGAGCAGTACTTC
CASTRDSAAGEQYF
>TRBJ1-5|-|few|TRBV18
TGTGCCAGCTCACCACCAGGGCATAGGCAGCCCCAGCATTTT
CASSPPGHRQPQHF
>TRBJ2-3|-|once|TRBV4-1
TGCGCCAGCAGCCAAGCTCGGAGCACAGATACGCAGTATTTT
CASSQARSTDTQYF
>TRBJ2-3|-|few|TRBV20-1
TGCAGTGCTAAGCGGACAGATACGCAGTATTTT
CSAKRTDTQYF
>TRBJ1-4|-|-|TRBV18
TGTGCCAGCTCACCCTCCCTAAATGAAAAACTGTTTTTT
CASSPSLNEKLFF
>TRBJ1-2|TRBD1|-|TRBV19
TGTGCCAGTAGTACGATGGACAGGGTTAACTATGGCTACACCTTC
CASSTMDRVNYGYTF
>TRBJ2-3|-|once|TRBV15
TGTGCCACCAGCAGGCAAGGGGAGGTACGGAGAAATACGCAGTATTTT
CATSRQGEVRRNTQYF
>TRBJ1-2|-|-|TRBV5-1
TGCGCCAGCAGCCTGGACAGCTCTAACTATGGCTACACCTTC
CASSLDSSNYGYTF
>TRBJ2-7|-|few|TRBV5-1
TGCGCCAGCAACCAGGGGACCACCTACGAGCAGTACTTC
CASNQGTTYEQYF
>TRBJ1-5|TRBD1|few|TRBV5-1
TGCGCCAGCAGCAACACAGGGGGGAGTCAGCCCCAGCATTTT
CASSNTGGSQPQHF
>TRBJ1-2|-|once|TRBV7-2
TGTGCCAGCAGCCTCCCCGGGACGCAGAACTATGGCTACACCTTC
CASSLPGTQNYGYTF
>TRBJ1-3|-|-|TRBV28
TGTGCCAGCAGTCAATACGTGGATTGGGCAGGAAACACCATATATTTT
CASSQYVDWAGNTIYF
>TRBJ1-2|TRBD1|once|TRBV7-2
TGTGCCAGCAGCTTACGACAGGGTGTGGGCTACACCTTC
CASSLRQGVGYTF